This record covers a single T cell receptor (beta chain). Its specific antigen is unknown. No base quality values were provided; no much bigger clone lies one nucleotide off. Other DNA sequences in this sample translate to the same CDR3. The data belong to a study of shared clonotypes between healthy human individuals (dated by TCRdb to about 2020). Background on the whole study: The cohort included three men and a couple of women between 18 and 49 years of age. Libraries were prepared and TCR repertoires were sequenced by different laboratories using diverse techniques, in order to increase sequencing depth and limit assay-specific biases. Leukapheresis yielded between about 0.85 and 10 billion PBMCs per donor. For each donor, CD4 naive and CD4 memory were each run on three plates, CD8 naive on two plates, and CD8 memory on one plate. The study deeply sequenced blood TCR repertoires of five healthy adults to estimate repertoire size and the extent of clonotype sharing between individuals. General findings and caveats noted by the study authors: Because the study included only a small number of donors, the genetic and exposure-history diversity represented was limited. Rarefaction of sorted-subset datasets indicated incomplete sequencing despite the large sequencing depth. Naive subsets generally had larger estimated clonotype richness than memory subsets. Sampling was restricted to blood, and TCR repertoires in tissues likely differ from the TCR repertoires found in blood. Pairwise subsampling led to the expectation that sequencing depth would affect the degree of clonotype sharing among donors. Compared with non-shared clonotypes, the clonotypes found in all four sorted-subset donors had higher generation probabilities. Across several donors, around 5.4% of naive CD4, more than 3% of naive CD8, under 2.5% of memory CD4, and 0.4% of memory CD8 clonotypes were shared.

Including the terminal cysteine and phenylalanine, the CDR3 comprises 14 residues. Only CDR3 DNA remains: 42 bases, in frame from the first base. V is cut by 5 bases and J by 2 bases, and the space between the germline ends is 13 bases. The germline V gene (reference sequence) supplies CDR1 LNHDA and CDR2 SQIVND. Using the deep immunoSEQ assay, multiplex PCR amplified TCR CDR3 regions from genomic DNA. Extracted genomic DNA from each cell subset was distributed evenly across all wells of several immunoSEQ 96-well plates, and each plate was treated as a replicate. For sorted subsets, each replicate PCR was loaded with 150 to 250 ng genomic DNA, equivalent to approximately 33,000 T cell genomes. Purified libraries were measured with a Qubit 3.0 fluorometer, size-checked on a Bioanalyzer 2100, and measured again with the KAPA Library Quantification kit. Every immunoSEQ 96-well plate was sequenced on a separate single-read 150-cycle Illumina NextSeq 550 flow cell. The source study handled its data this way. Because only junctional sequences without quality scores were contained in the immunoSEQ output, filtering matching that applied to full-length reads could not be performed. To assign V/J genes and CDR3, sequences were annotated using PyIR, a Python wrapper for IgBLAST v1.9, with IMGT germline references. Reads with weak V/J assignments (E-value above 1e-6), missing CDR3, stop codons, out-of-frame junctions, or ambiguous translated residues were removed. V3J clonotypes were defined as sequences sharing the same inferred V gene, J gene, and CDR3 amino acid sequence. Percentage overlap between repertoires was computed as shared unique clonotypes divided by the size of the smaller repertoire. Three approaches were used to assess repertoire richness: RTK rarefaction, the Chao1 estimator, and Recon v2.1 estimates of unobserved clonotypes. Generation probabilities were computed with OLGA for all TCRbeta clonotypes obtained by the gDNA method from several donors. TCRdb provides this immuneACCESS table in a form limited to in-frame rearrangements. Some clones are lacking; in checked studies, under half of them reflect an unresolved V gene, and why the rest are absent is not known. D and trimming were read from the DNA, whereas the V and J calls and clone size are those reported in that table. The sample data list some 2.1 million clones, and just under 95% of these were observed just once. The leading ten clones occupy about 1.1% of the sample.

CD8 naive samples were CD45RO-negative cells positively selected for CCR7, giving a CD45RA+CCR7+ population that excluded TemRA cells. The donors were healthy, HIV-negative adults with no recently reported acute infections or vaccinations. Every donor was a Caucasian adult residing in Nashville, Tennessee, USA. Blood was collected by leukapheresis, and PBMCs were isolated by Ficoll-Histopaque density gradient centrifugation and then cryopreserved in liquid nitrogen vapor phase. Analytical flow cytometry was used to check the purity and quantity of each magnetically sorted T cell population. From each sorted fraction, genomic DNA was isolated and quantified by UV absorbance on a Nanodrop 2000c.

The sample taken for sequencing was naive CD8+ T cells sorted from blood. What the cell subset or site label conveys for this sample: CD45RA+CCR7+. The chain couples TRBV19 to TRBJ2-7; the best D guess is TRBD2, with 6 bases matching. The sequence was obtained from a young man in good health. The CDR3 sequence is CASSLGTGAYEQYF. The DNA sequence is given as TGTGCCAGTAGTCTCGGGACGGGAGCCTACGAGCAGTACTTC.